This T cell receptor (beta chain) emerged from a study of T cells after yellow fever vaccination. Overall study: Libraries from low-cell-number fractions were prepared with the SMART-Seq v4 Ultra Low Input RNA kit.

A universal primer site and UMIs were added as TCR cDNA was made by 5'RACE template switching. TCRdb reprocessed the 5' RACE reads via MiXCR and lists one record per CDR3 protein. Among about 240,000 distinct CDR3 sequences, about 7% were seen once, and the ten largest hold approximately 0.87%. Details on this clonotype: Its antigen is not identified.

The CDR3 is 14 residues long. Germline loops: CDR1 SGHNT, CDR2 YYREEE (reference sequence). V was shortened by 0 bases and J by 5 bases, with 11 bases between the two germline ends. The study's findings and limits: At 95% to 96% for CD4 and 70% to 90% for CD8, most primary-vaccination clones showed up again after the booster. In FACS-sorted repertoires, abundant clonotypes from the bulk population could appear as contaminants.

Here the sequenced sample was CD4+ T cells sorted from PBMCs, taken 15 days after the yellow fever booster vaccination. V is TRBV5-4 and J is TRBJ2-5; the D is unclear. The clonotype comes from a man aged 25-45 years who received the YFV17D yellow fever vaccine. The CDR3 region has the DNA TGTGCCAGCAGCTTGGTCGGAGTCCCGGAGACCCAGTACTTC. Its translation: CASSLVGVPETQYF.